These 31 T cell receptor beta chains originate from one sample sequenced in a study of T cells in Graves' hyperthyroidism and ophthalmopathy. TCR beta CDR3 regions were amplified from RNA. An initial round of RT-PCR targeting the TCR CDR3 relied on the HTBI primer set. Via MiXCR, TCRdb re-called the multiplex PCR reads, giving one row per CDR3 protein. The sample shows some 490,000 distinct CDR3 sequences, approximately 23% of them seen only once. The sample taken for sequencing was blood. The source of these receptors is a woman in her 70s with Graves' ophthalmopathy.

The CDR3 here is CASRERGLQQETQYF. CDR3 nucleotides: TGTGCCAGTAGAGAGAGGGGCTTACAACAAGAGACCCAGTACTTC. The chain is built from TRBV19 and TRBJ2-5; D tentatively reads TRBD1 or TRBD2 (5 bases each). The CDR3 sequence is 15 residues long. V lost 6 bases and J 2 bases, leaving 16 bases between the germline ends. Germline loops: CDR1 LNHDA, CDR2 SQIVND (reference sequence).

The sample holds many counts of this clonotype. The rearrangement uses TRBV2 and TRBJ2-7, with 9 bases fitting TRBD1. This CDR3 contains 15 residues. After removal of 5 bases from V and 5 bases from J, the junction contained 10 bases not matched to a gene. Germline CDR1 reads SNHLY; CDR2 reads FYNNEI. This chain's CDR3 is CASSSLDRGAHEQYF. The DNA for the CDR3 is TGTGCCAGCAGTTCCTTGGACAGGGGCGCCCACGAGCAGTACTTC.

This chain connects TRBV12-5 to TRBJ2-7, with TRBD2 matching 7 bases. V gave up 4 bases and J gave up 2 bases; unmatched junction bases: 5. Germline V gives CDR1 LGHNT, CDR2 FRNRAP. The CDR3 consists of 14 residues. The CDR3: CASGSSRGAYEQYF. The CDR3 DNA follows: TGTGCTAGTGGTTCGAGTCGGGGGGCCTACGAGCAGTACTTC.

This clonotype has a handful of counts. J is TRBJ2-3 and V is TRBV28, with 12 bases that match TRBD2. Germline V gene lookup returns CDR1 MDHEN and CDR2 SYDVKM. The CDR3 runs 18 residues. The V gene end was trimmed by 0 bases and the J gene end by 3 bases; junction bases not matched to a gene: 7. The CDR3: CASSLWASGRAGTDTQYF. CDR3 coding DNA: TGTGCCAGCAGTTTATGGGCTAGCGGGAGGGCCGGGACAGATACGCAGTATTTT.

The chain has TRBV5-6 and TRBJ1-1; D gene unclear. The germline gives CDR1 SGHDT, CDR2 YYEEEE. The V end was cut by 1 base, the J end by 0 bases, with 7 bases between. The CDR3 sequence is 14 residues long. The CDR3 coding sequence is TGTGCCAGCAGCTTGTCACAGATGAACACTGAAGCTTTCTTT. This gives the protein CASSLSQMNTEAFF.

The chain is built from TRBV5-1 and TRBJ1-5; D is possibly TRBD1 (5 bases). The ends were cut back, 2 bases at V and 1 base at J, with 19 bases in the middle. From germline, CDR1 is SGHRS and CDR2 YFSETQ. CDR3 length: 18 residues. CDR3 in amino acids: CASSFYSMRGISNQPQHF. Written as DNA, the CDR3 is TGCGCCAGCAGCTTTTACAGCATGAGGGGAATAAGCAATCAGCCCCAGCATTTT.

This clonotype was counted between two and nine times. This chain uses TRBV4-3 with TRBJ2-3; tentative D call: TRBD1 (5 bases). Deletions cut 3 bases from V and 2 bases from J, with 12 bases between. The CDR3 is 15 amino acids. Germline loops: CDR1 LGHNA, CDR2 YSLEER. CDR3 sequence: CASSQREGATDTQYF. The CDR3 DNA reads as TGCGCCAGCAGCCAGAGAGAAGGGGCCACAGATACGCAGTATTTT.

The sample holds a few counts of this clonotype. The rearrangement uses TRBV9 and TRBJ2-1, with 9 bases identical to TRBD2. The CDR3 has 14 residues. Germline trimming cut 3 bases from V and 7 bases from J; bases unmatched to any gene: 5. Germline V gene lookup returns CDR1 SGDLS and CDR2 YYNGEE. CDR3 nucleotide sequence: TGTGCCAGCAGCGGGGGCAGCGGGAGGAATGAGCAGTTCTTC. This encodes CASSGGSGRNEQFF.

This sequence joins TRBV3-1 and TRBJ2-5; D unresolved. CDR1 LGHDT and CDR2 YNNKEL come from the germline V gene (reference sequence). Deletions cut 4 bases from V and 5 bases from J, with 14 bases between. The CDR3 totals 14 residues. The CDR3 coding sequence is TGTGCCAGCAGCCCCCTGACCCGGATGGAGACCCAGTACTTC. Protein sequence: CASSPLTRMETQYF.

The sample holds a few counts of this clonotype. This chain joins TRBV30 and TRBJ2-3, with D maybe TRBD1 (6 bases). This CDR3 has 13 residues. Trimming left V 2 bases short and J 5 bases short, with 11 bases between. The germline V gene has CDR1 GTSNPN and CDR2 SVGIG (reference sequence). The CDR3 bases are TGTGCCTGGAGTACAGGGTCCGTAGATACGCAGTATTTT. Translation: CAWSTGSVDTQYF.

The chain is built from TRBV14 and TRBJ1-2; D is uncertain. The CDR3 contains 13 residues. The V gene lost 3 bases and the J gene lost 8 bases, with 13 bases spanning the gap. Germline V gene data show CDR1 as SGHDN and CDR2 as FVKESK. The CDR3 spells CASSQFPGGGYTF. CDR3 nucleotide sequence: TGTGCCAGCAGCCAGTTCCCAGGAGGCGGCTACACCTTC.

This chain connects TRBV5-1 to TRBJ2-7; D is unclear. Trimming removed 0 bases at V and 0 bases at J, with 10 bases between. The CDR3 spans 15 residues. Germline V CDR1 and CDR2: SGHRS, YFSETQ. CDR3 bases: TGCGCCAGCAGCTTGGGGCAGGCGAACTCCTACGAGCAGTACTTC. This sequence encodes CASSLGQANSYEQYF. Based on the CDR3 plus reference TRBV5-1 and TRBJ2-7, the full variable domain is KAGVTQTPRYLIKTRGQQVTLSCSPISGHRSVSWYQQTPGQGLQFLFEYFSETQRNKGNFPGRFSGRQFSNSRSEMNVSTLELGDSALYLCASSLGQANSYEQYFGPGTRLTVT.

This clonotype has only a few counts. The genes are TRBV7-9 and TRBJ2-2; weak D call: TRBD1 (6 bases). The germline CDR1 and CDR2 sequences are SEHNR and FQNEAQ (reference sequence). CDR3 length: 16 residues. V lost 1 base, J lost 4 bases, and 13 bases lay in between. The CDR3 sequence is CASSLVGQRGTGELFF. In DNA, the CDR3 is TGTGCCAGCAGCTTAGTAGGACAGCGAGGCACCGGGGAGCTGTTTTTT.

Many counts were recorded for this clonotype. This chain connects TRBV7-2 to TRBJ2-7; D unclear. CDR1 SGHTA and CDR2 FQGNSA come from the germline V gene. The length of the CDR3 is 12 residues. V gave up 4 bases and J gave up 3 bases, with 7 bases separating them. The CDR3: CASSSLLYEQYF. In nucleotides, the CDR3 is TGTGCCAGCAGCTCCTTACTCTACGAGCAGTACTTC.

This rearrangement joins TRBV12-3 or TRBV12-4 to TRBJ2-7; D perhaps matches TRBD1 (6 bases). The V and J ends lost 5 bases and 2 bases respectively, with 16 bases between them. The CDR3 runs 15 residues. The CDR3 coding sequence is TGTGCCAGCAGTCCCGAGCGACAGGCGGCCTACGAGCAGTACTTC. Translating gives CASSPERQAAYEQYF.

The chain recombines TRBV5-1 with TRBJ1-1, with 8 positions matching TRBD1. CDR3 length equals 14 residues. CDR1 is SGHRS, CDR2 YFSETQ, per germline. The V segment lost 3 bases and the J segment 6 bases; nucleotides outside the gene matches: 7. CDR3 nucleotide sequence: TGCGCCAGCAGCTCGGGACAGGACCCGTCTGAAGCTTTCTTT. Amino acid sequence: CASSSGQDPSEAFF.

There are many counts of this clonotype. The V and J genes are TRBV24-1 and TRBJ1-6; 7 bases line up with TRBD1. Germline V gene sequence: CDR1 KGHDR, CDR2 SFDVKD. The CDR3 extends over 15 amino acids. V gave up 7 bases and J gave up 7 bases; unmatched junction bases: 9. CDR3 coding DNA: TGTGCCACCAGCCCCCGTGGGACAGCGAATTCACCCCTCCACTTT. This translates into CATSPRGTANSPLHF.

The J gene is TRBJ2-2, the V gene TRBV5-6; a possible D gene is TRBD2 (5 bases). The CDR3 length is 16 residues. The V and J ends lost 0 bases and 4 bases respectively, with 13 bases between them. Per the germline V gene, CDR1 is SGHDT and CDR2 is YYEEEE. CDR3 nucleotide sequence: TGTGCCAGCAGCTTGGTTCCGGGAATTGGCACCGGGGAGCTGTTTTTT. Protein: CASSLVPGIGTGELFF.

This clonotype has more than one count but fewer than ten. V and J are TRBV10-3 and TRBJ1-5; no reliable D call. With 3 bases removed from V and 4 bases from J, the gap between germline ends came to 7 bases. This CDR3 contains 13 residues. Per germline, CDR1 ENHRY and CDR2 SYGVKD. The CDR3 is CAISDAGNQPQHF. The CDR3 DNA sequence: TGTGCCATCAGTGATGCGGGAAATCAGCCCCAGCATTTT.

The V call is TRBV5-1, the J call TRBJ2-5; the D is unclear. The CDR3 runs to 13 residues. V dropped 1 base and J dropped 4 bases, with 8 bases sitting between them. Germline V gene data show CDR1 as SGHRS and CDR2 as YFSETQ. The CDR3 protein is CASSLPAAETQYF. The CDR3 DNA is TGCGCCAGCAGCTTGCCTGCGGCAGAGACCCAGTACTTC.

There are a few counts of this clonotype. This chain joins TRBV25-1 and TRBJ1-1; D remains ambiguous. The CDR3 spans 11 residues. V gave up 8 bases and J gave up 8 bases, with 12 bases separating them. From germline, CDR1 is MGHDK and CDR2 SYGVNS. The CDR3 loop reads CASVGGFEAFF. CDR3 nucleotide sequence: TGTGCCAGCGTGGGTGGATTCGAAGCTTTCTTT. The variable domain in full, completed from reference TRBV25-1 and TRBJ1-1, reads EADIYQTPRYLVIGTGKKITLECSQTMGHDKMYWYQQDPGMELHLIHYSYGVNSTEKGDLSSESTVSRIRTEHFPLTLESARPSHTSQYLCASVGGFEAFFGQGTRLTVV.

This clonotype came up a few times. The V gene is TRBV19, the J gene TRBJ2-1; TRBD2 matches at 9 bases. CDR3 length equals 14 residues. With V trimmed by 6 bases and J by 5 bases, 5 bases remained unmatched. The V gene's germline CDR1 is LNHDA and CDR2 SQIVND (reference sequence). The CDR3 loop reads CASRASGTNNEQFF. The CDR3 DNA is TGTGCCAGTAGGGCTAGCGGGACAAACAATGAGCAGTTCTTC.

In this sample, this clonotype turned up many times. J is TRBJ2-1 and V is TRBV18; tentatively, D is TRBD2 (6 bases). Looked up from germline, CDR1 is KGHSH and CDR2 is LQKENI. The CDR3 consists of 15 residues. The V end was cut by 3 bases, the J end by 4 bases, with 13 bases between. CDR3: CASSPGEAGYNEQFF. DNA for the CDR3: TGTGCCAGCTCACCGGGTGAGGCGGGGTACAATGAGCAGTTCTTC.

On this clonotype: Just one base apart from a much larger clone, this may be a read error. The V gene is TRBV20-1, the J gene TRBJ2-3; the D call may be TRBD1 or TRBD2 (6 bases each). Germline V gene lookup returns CDR1 DFQATT and CDR2 SNEGSKA (reference sequence). This CDR3 region has 15 residues. The CDR3 loop reads CSTRGDRASTDTQYF. CDR3 in DNA: TGCAGTACTAGGGGGGACCGTGCTAGCACAGATACGCAGTATTTT.

This clonotype was found many times. This sequence joins TRBV15 and TRBJ2-7; D not certain. CDR1 and CDR2 (germline): LNHNV, YYDKDF (reference sequence). V lost 0 bases to trimming and J lost 3 bases, with 9 bases between them. The CDR3 is 14 amino acids. CDR3 in DNA: TGTGCCACCAGCAGAGAACAGACGGGCTACGAGCAGTACTTC. It codes for CATSREQTGYEQYF.

The J gene is TRBJ2-6, the V gene TRBV5-1; D uncertain. The CDR3 consists of 15 residues. Between the trimmed V and J ends, which lost 4 bases and 5 bases, there was a span of 13 bases. CDR1 and CDR2 (germline): SGHRS, YFSETQ. CDR3 nucleotide sequence: TGCGCCAGCAGCCCCCAGGATCCCCGGGCCAACGTCCTGACTTTC. This codes for CASSPQDPRANVLTF.

This clonotype was observed at least ten times. The genes are TRBV28 and TRBJ2-7; 9 bases line up with TRBD2. The length of the CDR3 is 16 residues. Per germline, CDR1 MDHEN and CDR2 SYDVKM. Trimming removed 5 bases from V and 1 base from J; junction bases left unmatched: 9. The CDR3 coding sequence is TGTGCCAGCAGTCCCAGTGGCGGGAGGGGGTCCTACGAGCAGTACTTC. Translation gives CASSPSGGRGSYEQYF.

This clonotype was observed a handful of times. A much larger clone differs by one base, so this may be a read error. The chain recombines TRBV28 with TRBJ2-1, with TRBD2 matching over 12 bases. The germline gives CDR1 MDHEN, CDR2 SYDVKM. This CDR3 has 15 amino acids. CDR3 bases: TGTGCCGGCAGTTTAACGCTAGCGGGAGGGATTGAGCAGTTCTTC. As protein: CAGSLTLAGGIEQFF.

This clonotype was seen a handful of times. The genes are TRBV27 and TRBJ2-2; D is uncertain. The V end lost 4 bases, the J end lost 7 bases, and 7 bases lay between the germline ends. This CDR3 is built from 12 residues. Germline V gene data show CDR1 as MNHEY and CDR2 as SMNVEV (reference sequence). CDR3 loop: CASSYGHGELFF. The CDR3 DNA sequence: TGTGCCAGCAGTTACGGGCACGGGGAGCTGTTTTTT.

The chain employs TRBV20-1 and TRBJ2-1, with D perhaps assigned TRBD1 or TRBD2 (7 bases each). Germline assignment: CDR1 DFQATT and CDR2 SNEGSKA (reference sequence). With 2 bases removed from V and 4 bases from J, the gap between germline ends came to 12 bases. The CDR3 runs 14 residues. The CDR3 sequence is CSARIQGGYNEQFF. CDR3 DNA: TGCAGTGCTAGAATCCAGGGGGGGTACAATGAGCAGTTCTTC.

This clonotype was observed many times. V gene TRBV28 combines with J gene TRBJ2-5; weak D call: TRBD1 (6 bases). Germline values: CDR1 MDHEN, CDR2 SYDVKM. The CDR3 extends over 14 amino acids. V gave up 6 bases and J gave up 4 bases, with 15 bases separating them. CDR3 bases: TGTGCCAGCAGATCCCAACAGGGCCCAGAGACCCAGTACTTC. It yields the protein CASRSQQGPETQYF.